This T cell receptor beta chain was recovered during a study of T cell responses to AZD1222 COVID-19 vaccine. This clone has only one observation. Only in-frame clones appear in the TCRdb table, and some are missing; sequencing was by immunoSEQ multiplex PCR. The data hold 80,000 or so clones, with roughly 90% observed a single time. Sequences were derived from peripheral blood, sampled 28 days after the second AZD1222 dose. The TCR comes from an adult who received the AZD1222 COVID-19 vaccine.

CDR3 DNA: TGCAGCGCTCGGGCCAGCTACTCCTACAATGAGCAGTTCTTC. Residues: CSARASYSYNEQFF. The rearrangement uses TRBV29-1 and TRBJ2-1, with unresolved D. From germline, CDR1 is SQVTM and CDR2 ANQGSEA. V lost 7 bases to trimming and J lost 0 bases, with 13 bases between them. The CDR3 length is 14 residues.